This TCR beta chain was retrieved from a study of type 1 and type 2 diabetes patients. Looking at the study overall: From PBMCs, CD4+ and CD8+ T cells were isolated by magnetic microbeads. The study's findings and limits: Unmatched age and gender across groups might bias interpretation. In type 2 diabetes, highly-expanded CD4+ clones took a median roughly 4% of reads.

This CDR3 spans 13 amino acids. Unmatched junction bases numbered 10, after V lost 8 bases and J lost 7 bases. Germline V lookup: CDR1 LNHDA, CDR2 SQIVND (reference sequence). PCR was run on genomic DNA. The TCR beta CDR3 region was amplified using 30 forward and 13 reverse primers. In TCRdb, the multiplex PCR reads were re-called with MiXCR into one record per CDR3 protein. The table records about 250,000 distinct CDR3 sequences, more than 40% of them present only once. On this clonotype: The target antigen is unknown.

The chain uses TRBV19 and TRBJ1-2; 7 positions agree with TRBD1. The TCR was taken from a man between 18 and 29 years old with type 2 diabetes. The sample was peripheral blood mononuclear cells (PBMCs). The CDR3 bases are TGTGCCAGTCTACATGACAGGGCTTTTGGCTACACCTTC. Translated: CASLHDRAFGYTF. The full variable domain, its missing parts supplied by reference TRBV19 and TRBJ1-2, is DGGITQSPKYLFRKEGQNVTLSCEQNLNHDAMYWYRQDPGQGLRLIYYSQIVNDFQKGDIAEGYSVSREKKESFPLTVTSAQKNPTAFYLCASLHDRAFGYTFGSGTRLTVV.